The clone carrying this T cell receptor (beta chain) came up many times. Its antigen is undetermined. This CDR3 spans 14 amino acids. Unmatched junction bases numbered 10, after V lost 5 bases and J lost 3 bases. In germline, CDR1 is DFQATT, CDR2 SNEGSKA (reference sequence). Findings and caveats of the study: Tumor Tregs overlapped most with tumor, then blood, naive CD4+ cells. The larger-cohort validation was restricted to a single TCR beta V-J rearrangement rather than whole repertoires. The TCR gene usage of tumor memory CD4+ T cells clustered together with blood and lymph node memory CD4+ cells and with lymph node naive CD4+ cells.

Constant-region reverse primers amplified full-length variable regions, followed by semi-nested Nested Universal Primer A PCR. In TCRdb, the 5' RACE reads were re-called with MiXCR into one record per CDR3 protein. The sample holds roughly 54,000 distinct CDR3 sequences; under 20% are singletons and the top ten take under 3%. This TCR was recovered from a female donor with breast cancer. The sequencing sample was made of naive CD4+ T cells sorted from blood. Subset indicated: naive CD4+ T cells, CD4+CD45RA+CD25-. The gene calls are TRBV20-1 and TRBJ2-7, with 7 nucleotides matching TRBD2. In DNA form, the CDR3 reads TGCAGTGCTCCGGGACTACTGGGGGTCTACGAGCAGTACTTC. Translating it yields CSAPGLLGVYEQYF.